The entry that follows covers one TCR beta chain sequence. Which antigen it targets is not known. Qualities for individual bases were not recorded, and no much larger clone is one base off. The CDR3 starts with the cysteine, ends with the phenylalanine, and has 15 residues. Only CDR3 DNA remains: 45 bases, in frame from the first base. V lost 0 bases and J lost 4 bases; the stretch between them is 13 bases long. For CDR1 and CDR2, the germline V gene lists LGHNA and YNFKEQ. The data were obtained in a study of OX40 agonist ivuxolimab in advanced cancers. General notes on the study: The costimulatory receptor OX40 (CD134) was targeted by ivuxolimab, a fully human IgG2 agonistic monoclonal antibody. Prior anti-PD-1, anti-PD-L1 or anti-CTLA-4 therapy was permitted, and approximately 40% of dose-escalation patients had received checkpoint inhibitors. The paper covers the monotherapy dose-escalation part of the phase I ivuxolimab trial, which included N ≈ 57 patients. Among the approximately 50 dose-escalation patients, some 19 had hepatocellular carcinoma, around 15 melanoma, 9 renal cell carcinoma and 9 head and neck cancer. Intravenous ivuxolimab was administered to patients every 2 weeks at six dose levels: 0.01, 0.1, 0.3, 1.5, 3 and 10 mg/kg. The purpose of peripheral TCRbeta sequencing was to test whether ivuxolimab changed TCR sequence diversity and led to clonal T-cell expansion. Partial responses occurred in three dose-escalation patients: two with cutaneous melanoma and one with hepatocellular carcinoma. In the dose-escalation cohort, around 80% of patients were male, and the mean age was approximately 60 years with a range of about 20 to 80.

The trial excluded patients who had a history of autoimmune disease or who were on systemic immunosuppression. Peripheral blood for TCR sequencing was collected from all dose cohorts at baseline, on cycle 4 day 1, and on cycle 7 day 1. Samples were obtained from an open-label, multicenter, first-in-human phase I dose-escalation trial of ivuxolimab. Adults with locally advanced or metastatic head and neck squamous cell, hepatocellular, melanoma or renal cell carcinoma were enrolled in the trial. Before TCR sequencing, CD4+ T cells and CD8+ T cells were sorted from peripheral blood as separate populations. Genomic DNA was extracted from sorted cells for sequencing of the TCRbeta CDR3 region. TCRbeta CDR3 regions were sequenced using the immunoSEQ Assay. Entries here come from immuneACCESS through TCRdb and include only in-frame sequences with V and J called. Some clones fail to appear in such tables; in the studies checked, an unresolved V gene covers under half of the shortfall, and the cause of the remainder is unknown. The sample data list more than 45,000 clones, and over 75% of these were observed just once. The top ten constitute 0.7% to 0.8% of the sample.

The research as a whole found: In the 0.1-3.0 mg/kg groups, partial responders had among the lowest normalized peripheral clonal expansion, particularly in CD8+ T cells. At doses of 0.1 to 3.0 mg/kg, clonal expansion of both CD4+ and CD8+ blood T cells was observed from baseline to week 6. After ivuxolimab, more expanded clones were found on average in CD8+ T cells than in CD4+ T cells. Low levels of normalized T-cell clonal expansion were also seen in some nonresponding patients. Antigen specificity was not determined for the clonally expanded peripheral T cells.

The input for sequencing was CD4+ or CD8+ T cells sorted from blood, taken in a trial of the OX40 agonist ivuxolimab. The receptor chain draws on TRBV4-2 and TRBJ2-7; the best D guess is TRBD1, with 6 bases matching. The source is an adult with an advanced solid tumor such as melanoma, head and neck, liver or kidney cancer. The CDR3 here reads CASSQDRGGRYEQYF. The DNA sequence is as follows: TGTGCCAGCAGCCAAGATCGAGGGGGAAGATACGAGCAGTACTTC.